This T cell receptor (beta chain) stems from a study of T cell repertoires in cytomegalovirus infection (dated by TCRdb to between 2018 and 2020). About the full investigation: Recently identified HLA-C-restricted CMV epitopes, whose presentation resists viral immunomodulation, were targeted by peptide stimulations together with well-studied HLA-B-restricted epitopes. Because public TCR beta signatures pointed to carriage of CMV infection together with the matching HLA type, the HLA type of each donor mattered for the analysis.

The CDR3 sequence holds 14 residues, the cysteine and phenylalanine included. The entry retains the CDR3 DNA only, 42 bases that are in frame from base 1. V drops 7 bases and J drops 2 bases, leaving 17 bases in between. Via the germline V gene (reference sequence), CDR1 is DFQATT and CDR2 SNEGSKA. Details on this clonotype: There is no known antigen for this receptor. No per-base quality is available; no much larger clone lies one base away.

The instrument given in TCRdb is Illumina HiSeq 1500. Using fastp trimming at Q25 and MiXCR clonotype assembly, TCRdb reanalyzed the public sequencing data and kept in-frame beta chains. Every distinct CDR3 protein forms one entry, paired with its most common genes and DNA. Across this sample there are about half a million distinct CDR3 sequences, with more than 30% seen only once. Together, the top ten hold 15% to 20% of the sample. Taken with the paper, the label for treatment or condition translates to: in vitro stimulation with specific CMV peptide epitopes to enrich CMV-specific T cells. General study outcomes and caveats: The ex vivo response was dominated by HLA-C-restricted CMV-specific TCR beta clonotypes, which also provided the single most frequent clonotype in two of eight donors. Carriers of CMV infection plus the relevant HLA type were discriminated by the cumulative frequency of public TCR beta family members in the study cohort and in an independent roughly 370-donor cohort.

This TCR was sampled from a human donor in good health (CMV status not recorded). Some clones in this sample may be carry-over from other donors' samples. The input for sequencing was cultured PBMCs, taken from culture after CMV antigen stimulation. This sequence uses TRBV20-1 and TRBJ2-5; the D gene is tentatively TRBD1 or TRBD2, each matching 6 bases. At the DNA level, the sequence is TGCAGTGAGGGGGGATTAGGGTGGCAAGAGACCCAGTACTTC. Its protein reads: CSEGGLGWQETQYF.